This TCR beta chain was captured by sequencing in a study of cytotoxic CD8 clonotypes in ibrutinib-treated CLL. About the study: Response samples came after a median roughly 11 months of treatment, range 6 to 36.

Germline CDR1 is LGHNA and CDR2 is YNFKEQ. The length of the CDR3 is 15 residues. Deletions cut 1 base from V and 6 bases from J, with 16 bases between. Study-wide results and limits: At the start, clonality exceeded age-matched healthy donors and followed circulating CD8+ T-cell counts.

Profiling relied on immunoSEQ multiplex PCR, and the TCRdb table lists in-frame clones only, not all of them. The repertoire holds 150,000 to 250,000 clones, with around 70% as singletons. On this clone itself: No antigen is known for it.

V is TRBV4-2 and J is TRBJ2-7, with a possible D match to TRBD2 (6 bases). The specimen was PBMCs, collected after 24 months of ibrutinib treatment. The sequence was obtained from a human donor with chronic lymphocytic leukemia. CDR3 DNA sequence: TGTGCCAGCAGCCAAGTTTTGGAGGGTATGGTCGAGCAGTACTTC. Its protein product is CASSQVLEGMVEQYF.